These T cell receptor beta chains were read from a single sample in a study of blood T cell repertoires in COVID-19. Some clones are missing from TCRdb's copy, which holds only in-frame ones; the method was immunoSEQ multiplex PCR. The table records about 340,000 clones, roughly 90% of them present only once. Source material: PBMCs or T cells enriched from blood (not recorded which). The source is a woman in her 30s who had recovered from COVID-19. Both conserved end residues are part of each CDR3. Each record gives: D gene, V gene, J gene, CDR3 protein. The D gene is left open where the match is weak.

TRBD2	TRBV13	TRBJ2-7	CASSGSPGLADSEQYF
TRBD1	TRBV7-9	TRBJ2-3	CASSAGTGVTDTQYF
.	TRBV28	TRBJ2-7	CASSPTGKEGEQYF
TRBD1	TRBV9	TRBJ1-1	CASSRDRSTSEAFF
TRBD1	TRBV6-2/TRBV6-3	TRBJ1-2	CASSYPGTGRSGYTF
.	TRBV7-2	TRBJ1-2	CASSASQGGYGYTF
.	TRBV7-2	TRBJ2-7	CASSLLQTYEQYF
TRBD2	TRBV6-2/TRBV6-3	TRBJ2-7	CASSHIGLAGGHGEQYF
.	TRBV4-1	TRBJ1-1	CASREIGQPNTEAFF
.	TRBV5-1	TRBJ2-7	CANPRPPFWGDFSVREQYF
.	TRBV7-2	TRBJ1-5	CASSLVTGTNQPQHF
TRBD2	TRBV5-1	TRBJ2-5	CASSLEGQRGGTQYF
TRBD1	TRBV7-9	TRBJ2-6	CASSPQGRLGANVLTF
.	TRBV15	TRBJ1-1	CATSRDSRNTEAFF
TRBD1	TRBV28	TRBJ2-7	CASRRTGGSHYEQYF
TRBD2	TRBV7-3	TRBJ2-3	CASSSRLAGGTIYTDTQYF
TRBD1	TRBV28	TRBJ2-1	CASSLPTGGKQFF
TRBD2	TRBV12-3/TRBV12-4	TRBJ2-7	CASSPLADYEQYF
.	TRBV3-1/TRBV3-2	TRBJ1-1	CASSQVGGWTEAFF
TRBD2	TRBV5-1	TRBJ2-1	CASSKTGTSNEQFF
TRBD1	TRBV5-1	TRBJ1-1	CASSNRDSMNTEAFF
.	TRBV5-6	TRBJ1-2	CASSLGRGNYGYTF
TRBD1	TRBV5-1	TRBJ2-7	CASSQTGYEQYF
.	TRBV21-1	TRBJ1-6	CASSKVPDGGPSRSPLHF
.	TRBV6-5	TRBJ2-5	CASSYGVAGETQYF
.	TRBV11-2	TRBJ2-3	CASSLDQGHTDTQYF
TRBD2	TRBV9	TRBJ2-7	CASSARTSGGTDQYF